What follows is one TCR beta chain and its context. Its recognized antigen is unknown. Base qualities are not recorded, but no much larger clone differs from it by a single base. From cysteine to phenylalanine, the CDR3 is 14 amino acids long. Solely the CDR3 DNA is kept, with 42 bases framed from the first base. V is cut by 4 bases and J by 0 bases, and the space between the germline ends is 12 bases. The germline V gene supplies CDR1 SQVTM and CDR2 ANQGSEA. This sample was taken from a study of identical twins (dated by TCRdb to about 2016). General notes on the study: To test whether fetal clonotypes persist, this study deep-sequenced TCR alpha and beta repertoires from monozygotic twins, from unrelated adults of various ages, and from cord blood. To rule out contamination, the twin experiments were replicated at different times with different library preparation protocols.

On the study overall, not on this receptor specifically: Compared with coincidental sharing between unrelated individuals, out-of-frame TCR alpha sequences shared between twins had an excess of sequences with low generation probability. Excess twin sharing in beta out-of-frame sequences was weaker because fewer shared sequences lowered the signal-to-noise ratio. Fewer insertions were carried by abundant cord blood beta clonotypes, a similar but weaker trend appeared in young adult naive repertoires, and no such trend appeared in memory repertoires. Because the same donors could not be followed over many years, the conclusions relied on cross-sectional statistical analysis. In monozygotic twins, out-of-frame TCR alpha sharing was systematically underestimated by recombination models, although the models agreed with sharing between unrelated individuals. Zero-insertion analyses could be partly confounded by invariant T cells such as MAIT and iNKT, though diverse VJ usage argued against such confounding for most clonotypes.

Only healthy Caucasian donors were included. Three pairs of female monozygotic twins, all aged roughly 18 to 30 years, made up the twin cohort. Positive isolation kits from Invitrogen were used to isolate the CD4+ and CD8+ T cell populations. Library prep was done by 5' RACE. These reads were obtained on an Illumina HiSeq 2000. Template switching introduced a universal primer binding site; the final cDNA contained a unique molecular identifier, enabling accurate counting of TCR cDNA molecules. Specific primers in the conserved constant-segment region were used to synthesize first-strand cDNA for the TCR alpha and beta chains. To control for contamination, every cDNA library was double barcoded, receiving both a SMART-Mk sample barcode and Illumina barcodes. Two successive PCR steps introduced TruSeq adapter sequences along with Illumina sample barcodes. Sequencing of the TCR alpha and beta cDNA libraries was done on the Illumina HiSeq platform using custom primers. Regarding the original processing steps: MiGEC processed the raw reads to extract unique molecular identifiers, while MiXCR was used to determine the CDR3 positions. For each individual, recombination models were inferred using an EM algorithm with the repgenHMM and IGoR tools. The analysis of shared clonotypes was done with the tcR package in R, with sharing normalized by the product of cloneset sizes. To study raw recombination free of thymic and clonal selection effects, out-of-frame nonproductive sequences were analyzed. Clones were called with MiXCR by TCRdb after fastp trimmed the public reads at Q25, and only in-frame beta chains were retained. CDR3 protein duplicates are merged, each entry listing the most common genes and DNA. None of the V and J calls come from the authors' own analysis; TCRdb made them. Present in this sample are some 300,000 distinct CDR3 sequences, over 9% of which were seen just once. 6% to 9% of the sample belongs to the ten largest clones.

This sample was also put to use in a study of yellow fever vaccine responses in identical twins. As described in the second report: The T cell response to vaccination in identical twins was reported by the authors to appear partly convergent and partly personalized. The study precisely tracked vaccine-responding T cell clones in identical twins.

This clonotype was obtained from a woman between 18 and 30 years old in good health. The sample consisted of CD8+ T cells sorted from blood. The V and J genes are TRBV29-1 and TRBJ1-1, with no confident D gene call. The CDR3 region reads CSVVGGVMNTEAFF. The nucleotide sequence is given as TGCAGCGTTGTTGGCGGAGTAATGAACACTGAAGCTTTCTTT.